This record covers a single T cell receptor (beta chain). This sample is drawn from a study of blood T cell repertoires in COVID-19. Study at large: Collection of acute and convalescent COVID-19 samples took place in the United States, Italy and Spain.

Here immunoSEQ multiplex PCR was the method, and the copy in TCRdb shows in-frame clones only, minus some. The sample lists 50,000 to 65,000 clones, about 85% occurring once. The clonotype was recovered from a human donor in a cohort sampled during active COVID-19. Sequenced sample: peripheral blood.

The CDR3 is CASSEFGLSSYNEQFF. DNA of the CDR3: TGTGCCAGCAGTGAATTTGGACTAAGCTCCTACAATGAGCAGTTCTTC. The chain recombines TRBV2 with TRBJ2-1, with D perhaps matching TRBD2 (6 bases). V was pared by 2 bases and J by 0 bases, with 11 bases between. Per germline, CDR1 SNHLY and CDR2 FYNNEI. CDR3 length equals 16 residues.